Below, one T cell receptor beta chain is given with its context. In germline, CDR1 is GTSNPN, CDR2 SVGIG (reference sequence). The CDR3 extends over 16 amino acids. Trimming cost V 1 base and J 1 base; bases outside gene matches: 9. The data were obtained in a study of technical replicates of blood from a handful of donors. The data were produced by immunoSEQ multiplex PCR, yet TCRdb's version contains in-frame clones alone and is incomplete. The data show around 83,000 clones, just under 95% seen once. The sequence derives from a human donor in good health. The specimen was T cells isolated from PBMCs. The chain joins TRBV30 to TRBJ2-5, with 7 positions matching TRBD1. The DNA of the CDR3 is TGTGCCTGGAGTGGGGAATCTACAGGGGCCCAAGAGACCCAGTACTTC. Amino acids: CAWSGESTGAQETQYF. Drawing the rest from reference TRBV30 and TRBJ2-5, the complete variable domain is SQTIHQWPATLVQPVGSPLSLECTVEGTSNPNLYWYRQAAGRGLQLLFYSVGIGQISSEVPQNLSASRPQDRQFILSSKKLLLSDSGFYLCAWSGESTGAQETQYFGPGTRLLVL.